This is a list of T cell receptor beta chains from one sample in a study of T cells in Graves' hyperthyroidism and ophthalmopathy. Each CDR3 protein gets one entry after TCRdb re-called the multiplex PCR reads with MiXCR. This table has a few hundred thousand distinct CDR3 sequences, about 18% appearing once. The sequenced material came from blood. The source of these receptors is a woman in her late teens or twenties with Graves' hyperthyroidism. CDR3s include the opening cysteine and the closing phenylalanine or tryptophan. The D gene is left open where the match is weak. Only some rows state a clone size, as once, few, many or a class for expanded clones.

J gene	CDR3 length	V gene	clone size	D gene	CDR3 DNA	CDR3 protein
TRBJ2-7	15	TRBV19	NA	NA	TGTGCCAGTAGTATCGGCAGGGGTGAATCCTACGAGCAGTACTTC	CASSIGRGESYEQYF
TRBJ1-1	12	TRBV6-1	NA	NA	TGTGCCAGCAGGGAGGGGGGGTCCACAGCTTTCTTT	CASREGGSTAFF
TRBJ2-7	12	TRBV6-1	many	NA	TGTGCCAGCAGTGAGGCAAAATACGAGCAGTACTTC	CASSEAKYEQYF
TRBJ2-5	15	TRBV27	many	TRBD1	TGTGCCAGCAGTCCCGGGACAGGGGGCGAAGAGACCCAGTACTTC	CASSPGTGGEETQYF
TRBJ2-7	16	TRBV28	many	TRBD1	TGTGCCAGCAGTTTCACGACGGGACAGCGCTCCTACGAGCAGTACTTC	CASSFTTGQRSYEQYF
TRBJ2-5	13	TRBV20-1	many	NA	TGCAGTGCTGCCCGAGGGGGCCAAGAGACCCAGTACTTC	CSAARGGQETQYF
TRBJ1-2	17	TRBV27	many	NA	TGTGCCAGCAGTCCCCTTTACGTAGGAAGGCGCAGATGGGGCTACACCTTC	CASSPLYVGRRRWGYTF
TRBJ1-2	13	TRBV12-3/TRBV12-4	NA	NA	TGTGCCAGCAGTTTGGGGCGGACCCTCGGCTACACCTTC	CASSLGRTLGYTF
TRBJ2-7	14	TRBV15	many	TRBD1	TGTGCCACCAGCCCGCGGGACAGGGGATCCGAGCAGTACTTC	CATSPRDRGSEQYF
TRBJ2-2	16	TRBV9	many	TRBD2	TGTGCCAGCAGTGCTAAAGCGGGAGTGAACACCGGGGAGCTGTTTTTT	CASSAKAGVNTGELFF
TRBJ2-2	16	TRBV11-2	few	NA	TGTGCCAGCAGCGCCCTTAAGGGGGGGAACACCGGGGAGCTGTTTTTT	CASSALKGGNTGELFF
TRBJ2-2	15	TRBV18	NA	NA	TGTGCCAGCCGACGGGGAACCGAGAACACCGGGGAGCTGTTTTTT	CASRRGTENTGELFF
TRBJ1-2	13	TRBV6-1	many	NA	TGTGCCAGCAGTGACCCTGCTGAGCATGGCTACACCTTC	CASSDPAEHGYTF
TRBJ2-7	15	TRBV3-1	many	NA	TGTGCCAGCAGCCAAGGCAGAACCTTCTCCTACGAGCAGTACTTC	CASSQGRTFSYEQYF
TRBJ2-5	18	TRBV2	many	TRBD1	TGTGCCAGCAGCGAGAGGGGACAGGGGGCCCACGGAAAGGAGACCCAGTACTTC	CASSERGQGAHGKETQYF